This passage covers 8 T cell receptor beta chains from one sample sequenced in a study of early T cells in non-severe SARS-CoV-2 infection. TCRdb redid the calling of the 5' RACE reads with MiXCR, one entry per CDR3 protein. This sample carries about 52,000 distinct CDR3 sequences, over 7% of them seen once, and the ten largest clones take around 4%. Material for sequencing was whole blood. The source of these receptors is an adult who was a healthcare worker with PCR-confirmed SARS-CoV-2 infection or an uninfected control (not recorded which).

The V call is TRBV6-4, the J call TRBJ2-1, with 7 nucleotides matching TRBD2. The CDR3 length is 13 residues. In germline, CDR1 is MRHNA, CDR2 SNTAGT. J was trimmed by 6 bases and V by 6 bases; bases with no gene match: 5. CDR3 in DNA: TGTGCCAGCAGGGACGGGACTACCAATGAGCAGTTCTTC. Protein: CASRDGTTNEQFF.

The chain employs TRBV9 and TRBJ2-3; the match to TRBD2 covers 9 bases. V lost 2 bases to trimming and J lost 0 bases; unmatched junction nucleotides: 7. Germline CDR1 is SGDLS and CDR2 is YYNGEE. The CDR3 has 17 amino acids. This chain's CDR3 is CASSVGLAGYSTDTQYF. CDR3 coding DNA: TGTGCCAGCAGCGTTGGTCTAGCGGGATACAGCACAGATACGCAGTATTTT.

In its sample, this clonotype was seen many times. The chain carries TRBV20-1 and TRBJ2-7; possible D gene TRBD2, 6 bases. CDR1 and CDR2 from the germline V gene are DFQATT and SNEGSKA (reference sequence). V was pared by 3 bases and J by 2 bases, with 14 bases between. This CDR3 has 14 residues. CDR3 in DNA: TGCAGTGCTAGGATCGGGACGGGGGCCTACGAGCAGTACTTC. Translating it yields CSARIGTGAYEQYF.

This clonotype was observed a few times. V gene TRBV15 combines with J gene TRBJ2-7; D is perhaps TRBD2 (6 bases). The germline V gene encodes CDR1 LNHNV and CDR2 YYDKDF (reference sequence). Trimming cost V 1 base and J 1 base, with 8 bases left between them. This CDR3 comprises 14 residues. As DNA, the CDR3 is TGTGCCACCAGCAGAGTCGGGGGTTCCTACGAGCAGTACTTC. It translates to CATSRVGGSYEQYF.

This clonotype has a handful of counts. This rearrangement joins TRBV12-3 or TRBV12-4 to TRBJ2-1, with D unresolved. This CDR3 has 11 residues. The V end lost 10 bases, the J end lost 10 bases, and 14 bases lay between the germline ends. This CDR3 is CATRSVAEQFF. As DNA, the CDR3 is TGTGCCACCCGTTCGGTTGCGGAGCAGTTCTTC.

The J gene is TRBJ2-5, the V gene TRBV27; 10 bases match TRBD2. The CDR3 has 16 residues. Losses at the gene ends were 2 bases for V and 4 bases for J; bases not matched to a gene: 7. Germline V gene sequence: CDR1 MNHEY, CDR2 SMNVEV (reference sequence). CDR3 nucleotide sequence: TGTGCCAGCAGTTTAGGCCTAGCGGGAGTAGGAGAGACCCAGTACTTC. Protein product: CASSLGLAGVGETQYF.

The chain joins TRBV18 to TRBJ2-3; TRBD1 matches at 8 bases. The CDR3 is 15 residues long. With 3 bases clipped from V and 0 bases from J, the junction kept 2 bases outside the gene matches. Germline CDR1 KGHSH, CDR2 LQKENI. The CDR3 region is CASSPGQGSTDTQYF. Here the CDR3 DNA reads TGTGCCAGCTCACCTGGACAGGGAAGCACAGATACGCAGTATTTT.

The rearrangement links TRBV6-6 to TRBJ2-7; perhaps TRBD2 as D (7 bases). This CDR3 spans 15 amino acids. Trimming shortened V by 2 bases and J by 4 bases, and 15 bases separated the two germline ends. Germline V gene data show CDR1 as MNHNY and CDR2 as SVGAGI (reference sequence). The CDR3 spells CASSYGGGVGYEQYF. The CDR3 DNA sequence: TGTGCCAGCAGTTACGGAGGGGGGGTCGGGTACGAGCAGTACTTC.